The present entry profiles one TCR beta chain with its context. Clones were read by immunoSEQ multiplex PCR, and TCRdb kept only the in-frame ones, dropping some. In the table there are approximately 280,000 clones, 70% to 90% of which are singletons. These data belong to a study of blood T cell repertoires in COVID-19. Trimming took 7 bases from V and 4 from J, leaving 19 bases between them. CDR1 SNHLY and CDR2 FYNNEI come from the germline V gene. The CDR3 has 15 amino acids. The source of this sequence is a woman between 70 and 85 years old with acute or convalescent COVID-19. This chain connects TRBV2 to TRBJ1-1; TRBD1 is a possible D gene (6 bases). The sequencing sample was made of peripheral blood. CDR3 in DNA: TGTGCCAGCACCGAACTGACAGGCCTCGGCACTGAAGCTTTCTTT. As protein: CASTELTGLGTEAFF.